This is a list of T cell receptor beta chains from one sample in a study of blood T cell repertoires in COVID-19. Using immunoSEQ multiplex PCR, the repertoire was profiled, and TCRdb retains in-frame clones only, with some absent. The table records about 200,000 clones, about 85% of them present only once. Source material: peripheral blood. The receptors stem from a man between 40 and 49 years old with acute or convalescent COVID-19. Both conserved end residues are part of each CDR3. A D gene is named only where the DNA matches it firmly. Not all rows give a size; the values are once, few, many and, for expanded clones, a class.

-,TRBJ2-1,17,TRBD2,TRBV7-2,TGTGCCAGCAGCTTAGAGTTAGCGGGGGATCTAAACAATGAGCAGTTCTTC,CASSLELAGDLNNEQFF
-,TRBJ2-1,14,TRBD1,TRBV7-9,TGTGCCAGCAGCCCTGACAGGGCTATCAATGAGCAGTTCTTC,CASSPDRAINEQFF
-,TRBJ2-5,16,TRBD1,TRBV11-2,TGTGCCAGCAGCTTAGGGACACAGGGGAGTAGGGAGACCCAGTACTTC,CASSLGTQGSRETQYF
-,TRBJ2-2,17,-,TRBV7-7,TGTGCTAGCAGCCCGACCGGGACTGGAGGGAACACCGGGGAGCTGTTTTTT,CASSPTGTGGNTGELFF
-,TRBJ2-5,14,-,TRBV4-1,TGCGCCAGCAGCCAAGATTGGAGTCAAGAGACCCAGTACTTC,CASSQDWSQETQYF
-,TRBJ2-5,15,-,TRBV28,TGTGCCAGCAGCTCAGGGGGGCCCGAACAAGAGACCCAGTACTTC,CASSSGGPEQETQYF
-,TRBJ1-6,15,-,TRBV11-1,TGTGCCAGCAACTCAGGCACGGAATATAATTCACCCCTCCACTTT,CASNSGTEYNSPLHF
-,TRBJ1-2,11,-,TRBV27,TGTGCCAGCAGTCAGGGAAAGGGCTACACCTTC,CASSQGKGYTF
-,TRBJ1-1,15,-,TRBV5-8,TGTGCCAGCAGCTTTGGCAGGGCCCAGTACACTGAAGCTTTCTTT,CASSFGRAQYTEAFF
once,TRBJ2-1,16,TRBD2,TRBV3-1/TRBV3-2,TGTGCCAGCAGCCGGGCGGCGGGGGGGCGGCGTTGGGAGCAGTTCTTC,CASSRAAGGRRWEQFF
-,TRBJ1-5,13,-,TRBV3-1/TRBV3-2,TGTGCCAGCAGCCAAGCCCCAGATCAGCCCCAGCATTTT,CASSQAPDQPQHF
once,TRBJ1-5,14,-,TRBV6-5,TGTGCCAGCAGTTATAAAGTCAGGGGTCAGCCCCAGCATTTT,CASSYKVRGQPQHF
once,TRBJ1-1,13,-,TRBV29-1,TGCAGCGGTGAGCGCGTTATATTCACTGAAGCTTTCTTT,CSGERVIFTEAFF
-,TRBJ2-7,13,-,TRBV12-3/TRBV12-4,TGTGCCAGCAGTTTGATTGGACTCTACGAGCAGTACTTC,CASSLIGLYEQYF
-,TRBJ1-2,12,-,TRBV30,TGTGCCTGGAGTGTACTTTGGGGGCGCTACACCTTC,CAWSVLWGRYTF
-,TRBJ2-2,16,-,TRBV24-1,TGTGCCACCAGTGCCGGTGGGGGGGGCAGCACCGGGGAGCTGTTTTTT,CATSAGGGGSTGELFF
-,TRBJ2-1,15,TRBD2,TRBV7-9,TGTGCCAGCAGCTTCCTCGGGCGGGGGTACAATGAGCAGTTCTTC,CASSFLGRGYNEQFF
-,TRBJ1-4,15,-,TRBV30,TGTGCCTGGAAACGGTCGCGGGGTCCTAATGAAAAACTGTTTTTT,CAWKRSRGPNEKLFF
few,TRBJ1-2,12,-,TRBV3-1/TRBV3-2,TGTGCCAGCAGCGAAAGGCAGGGTGGCTACACCTTC,CASSERQGGYTF
-,TRBJ2-2,13,-,TRBV28,TGTGCCAGCAGCCAACAGAACACCGGGGAGCTGTTTTTT,CASSQQNTGELFF
-,TRBJ2-7,13,-,TRBV6-5,TGTGCCAGCATAGAGATCTTGACTGGGGAGCAGTACTTC,CASIEILTGEQYF
few,TRBJ2-5,16,TRBD2,TRBV9,TGTGCCAGCAGCGTAGGACTAGCGGGGGGGCAAGAGACCCAGTACTTC,CASSVGLAGGQETQYF
-,TRBJ1-5,14,-,TRBV7-2,TGTGCCAGCAGCGTGGAGCGTAGCAATCAGCCCCAGCATTTT,CASSVERSNQPQHF
few,TRBJ2-1,14,TRBD1,TRBV7-3,TGTGCCAGCAGCAACATCGGGACAGGGGATGAGCAGTTCTTC,CASSNIGTGDEQFF
-,TRBJ2-3,18,TRBD2,TRBV5-4,TGTGCCAGCAGTACCGGGACTAGCGGGAGTCCAAGCACAGATACGCAGTATTTT,CASSTGTSGSPSTDTQYF
-,TRBJ2-3,17,TRBD1,TRBV19,TGTGCCAGTAAGAGGGATCCGGGACAGGGTCCAACAGATACGCAGTATTTT,CASKRDPGQGPTDTQYF
-,TRBJ1-1,13,TRBD1,TRBV6-6,TGTGCCAGCAATTTACAGGGGACGGCTGAAGCTTTCTTT,CASNLQGTAEAFF
-,TRBJ2-7,15,TRBD2,TRBV7-9,TGTGCCAGCAGCTGGGCTAGCGGAACCTCCTACGAGCAGTACTTC,CASSWASGTSYEQYF
-,TRBJ2-7,14,-,TRBV5-1,TGCGCCAGCAGCTTGGATCAGGGGATCTACGAGCAGTACTTC,CASSLDQGIYEQYF
-,TRBJ1-2,14,-,TRBV9,-,CASSVAAGTGGVTF
-,TRBJ2-4,15,-,TRBV5-1,TGCGCCAGCAGCCAGGCCGAGATAGCCAAAAACATTCAGTACTTC,CASSQAEIAKNIQYF
-,TRBJ1-6,17,TRBD1,TRBV28,TGTGCCAGCAGTCGAGGGGACAGACGCCTCGGGAATTCACCCCTCCACTTT,CASSRGDRRLGNSPLHF
-,TRBJ2-7,14,-,TRBV30,TGTGCCTGGAGTCCGGGTGGGGGCCGGTACGAGCAGTACTTC,CAWSPGGGRYEQYF
-,TRBJ2-7,14,TRBD1,TRBV27,TGTGCCAGCAGTTTAGACAGGGCTGCCTACGAGCAGTACTTC,CASSLDRAAYEQYF
once,TRBJ1-1,14,-,TRBV5-1,TGCGCCAGCAGCTTGGGGTCTGTCGGCACTGAAGCTTTCTTT,CASSLGSVGTEAFF
-,TRBJ2-7,15,-,TRBV4-1,TGCGCCAGCAGCCAAGGGGGCTCCCAGACCTACGAGCAGTACTTC,CASSQGGSQTYEQYF
-,TRBJ2-1,15,-,TRBV1,TGCACCAGCAGCCCTACTATCCTCTCCTACAATGAGCAGTTCTTC,CTSSPTILSYNEQFF
-,TRBJ2-2,18,-,TRBV7-9,TGTGCCAGCAGCTTAATCGTTGGAGGAGGGTTGAACACCGGGGAGCTGTTTTTT,CASSLIVGGGLNTGELFF
-,TRBJ1-5,17,TRBD1,TRBV7-9,TGTGCCAGCAGCTCATCCCCGGGGCAGGGGGGCAATCAGCCCCAGCATTTT,CASSSSPGQGGNQPQHF
few,TRBJ2-7,15,TRBD2,TRBV27,TGTGCCAGCAGTCCCGGGGGGAGCGGGAGGGACGAGCAGTACTTC,CASSPGGSGRDEQYF
-,TRBJ1-6,16,-,TRBV27,TGTGCCAGCAGTTTATCCCCGGGACTGTATAATTCACCCCTCCACTTT,CASSLSPGLYNSPLHF
-,TRBJ2-1,16,-,TRBV18,TGTGCCAGCTCACCCAATGCACAGGGAGGGTACAATGAGCAGTTCTTC,CASSPNAQGGYNEQFF
-,TRBJ2-7,13,TRBD1,TRBV12-3/TRBV12-4,TGTGCCAGCAGTTTTCGCGCAGGGGGCGAGCAGTACTTC,CASSFRAGGEQYF
-,TRBJ1-2,14,TRBD1,TRBV25-1,TGTGCCAGCAGTCCGACAGGGAATAACTATGGCTACACCTTC,CASSPTGNNYGYTF
-,TRBJ2-2,14,-,TRBV25-1,TGTGCCAGCAGTGAAGCGGCGCTAACCGGGGAGCTGTTTTTT,CASSEAALTGELFF
-,TRBJ2-2,16,TRBD1,TRBV6-1,TGTGCCAGCAGTGCCCAGGGACAGGTGGGCACCGGGGAGCTGTTTTTT,CASSAQGQVGTGELFF
-,TRBJ2-2,16,TRBD1,TRBV4-1,TGCGCCAGCAGCCAGGAGGACAGGGGGCGCACCGGGGAGCTGTTTTTT,CASSQEDRGRTGELFF
-,TRBJ2-1,14,-,TRBV10-3,TGTGCCATCAGTGAGCTCCCTTATCGCAATGAGCAGTTCTTC,CAISELPYRNEQFF
-,TRBJ2-1,14,TRBD2,TRBV6-5,TGTGCCAGCAGCGGCGGGAGCTCCTACAATGAGCAGTTCTTC,CASSGGSSYNEQFF
-,TRBJ2-7,14,-,TRBV19,TGTGCCAGTAGTTTACAGGGACCCTCCTACGAGCAGTACTTC,CASSLQGPSYEQYF
few,TRBJ1-4,14,TRBD1,TRBV14,TGTGCCAGCAGTCCCGGGACAGGGAATGAAAAACTGTTTTTT,CASSPGTGNEKLFF
once,TRBJ2-7,11,-,TRBV10-3,TGTGCCATCAACAGGGGGGGGGAGCAGTACTTC,CAINRGGEQYF
many,TRBJ2-2,16,-,TRBV2,TGTGCCAGCAGTGAGCACAGACCTACGAACACCGGGGAGCTGTTTTTT,CASSEHRPTNTGELFF
-,TRBJ2-7,13,-,TRBV19,TGTGCCAGTAGTAGTGTCAGTCACAACGAGCAGTACTTC,CASSSVSHNEQYF